This T cell receptor (beta chain) stems from a study of CD8+CD57+ T cells in acquired aplastic anemia. Study information: An average of around 3.5 ug of DNA was obtained from sorted CD4+ and CD8+ cells. Read counts for CD4+ cells (from healthy donors) averaged about 10.8 million.

Study findings and constraints: Any difference that existed in CD8+ Simpson's diversity between patients and controls was not significant.

The V end lost 5 bases, the J end lost 4 bases, and 28 bases lay between the germline ends. CDR3 length equals 19 residues. CDR1 is SGHVS and CDR2 is FQNEAQ in the germline V gene. The template used for profiling TCR beta VDJ and CDR3 was genomic DNA. In TCRdb, the reads were re-called with MiXCR into one record per CDR3 protein. The sample holds around 200,000 distinct CDR3 sequences, 61% seen once. With respect to this clonotype: The antigen remains unidentified.

The clonotype was recovered from a human donor in good health. Sequencing was performed on sorted CD4+, CD8+, or CD8+CD57+ T cells (not recorded which) from PBMCs. This sequence joins TRBV7-8 and TRBJ2-3; the D call may be TRBD1 or TRBD2 (5 bases each). For the CDR3, the DNA is TGTGCCAGCAGCCCCCTTTTCGGCCAGGGACCCGCTAGGGCAGATACGCAGTATTTT. Amino acids: CASSPLFGQGPARADTQYF.